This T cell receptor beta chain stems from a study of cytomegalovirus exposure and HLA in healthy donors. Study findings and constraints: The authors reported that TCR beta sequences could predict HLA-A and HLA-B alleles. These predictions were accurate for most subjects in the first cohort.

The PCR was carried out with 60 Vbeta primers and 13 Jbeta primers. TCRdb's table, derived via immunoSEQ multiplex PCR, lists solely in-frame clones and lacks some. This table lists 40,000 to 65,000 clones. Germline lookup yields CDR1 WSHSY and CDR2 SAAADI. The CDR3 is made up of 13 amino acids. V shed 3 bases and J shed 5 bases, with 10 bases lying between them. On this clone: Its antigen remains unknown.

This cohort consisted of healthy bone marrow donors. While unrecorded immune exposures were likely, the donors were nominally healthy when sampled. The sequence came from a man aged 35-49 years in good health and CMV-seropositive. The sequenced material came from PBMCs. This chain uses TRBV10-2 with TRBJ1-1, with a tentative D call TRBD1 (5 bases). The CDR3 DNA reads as TGCGCCAGCAGTGAACAGGCTGGGACTGAAGCTTTCTTT. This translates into CASSEQAGTEAFF.